The 17 T cell receptor beta chains given below trace back to one sample, sequenced in a study of CD8+ T cells in alopecia areata. Extracted from the samples, RNA was reverse transcribed into cDNA to serve as the sequencing template. The protocol was immunoSEQ multiplex PCR, while the TCRdb copy is restricted to in-frame clones and leaves out a portion. This table holds about 290,000 clones, 55% to 70% found once. Treatment noted: oral pan-JAK inhibitor, 5-10 mg twice daily. Sequenced material: CD4+ T cells sorted from blood, taken at week 24, from a patient treated with tofacitinib. These receptors were collected from a human donor with alopecia areata.

The chain couples TRBV9 to TRBJ1-1, with 9 positions matching TRBD1. The CDR3 totals 15 residues. V shed 2 bases and J 3 bases; nucleotides not matched to a gene: 5. Germline loops: CDR1 SGDLS, CDR2 YYNGEE. The CDR3 loop is CASSVNRDRDTEAFF. DNA for the CDR3: TGTGCCAGCAGCGTTAACCGGGACAGGGACACTGAAGCTTTCTTT.

This clone was seen only once. V is TRBV5-4 and J is TRBJ2-1; D unclear. V shed 3 bases and J shed 10 bases, with 11 bases lying between them. Germline V gives CDR1 SGHNT, CDR2 YYREEE (reference sequence). CDR3 length: 12 residues. The CDR3 DNA sequence: TGTGCCAGCAGCTCCGAGGATGGAGAGCAGTTCTTC. Translating gives CASSSEDGEQFF.

This clone was recorded a few times. The J gene is TRBJ2-2, the V gene TRBV28, with 10 bases identical to TRBD1. The length of the CDR3 is 15 residues. Germline lookup yields CDR1 MDHEN and CDR2 SYDVKM. V was clipped by 8 bases and J by 5 bases; unmatched bases: 8. In DNA, the CDR3 is TGTGCCAGCTTCCGGGACAGGGGTATAACCGGGGAGCTGTTTTTT. This gives the protein CASFRDRGITGELFF.

Remarks on this clone: Other DNA sequences in this sample translate to the same CDR3. V and J are TRBV25-1 and TRBJ2-2, with D perhaps being TRBD1 or TRBD2 (5 bases each). Trimming removed 0 bases at V and 5 bases at J, with 7 bases between. CDR3 length: 14 residues. From germline, CDR1 is MGHDK and CDR2 SYGVNS. The CDR3 nucleotides read TGTGCCAGCAGTGAATATGGGGGAACCGGGGAGCTGTTTTTT. It encodes CASSEYGGTGELFF.

The table lists this clone with a few counts. The genes are TRBV29-1 and TRBJ1-5; D gene uncertain. The CDR3 covers 13 residues. The germline V gene encodes CDR1 SQVTM and CDR2 ANQGSEA. The V gene lost 4 bases and the J gene lost 7 bases, with 14 bases spanning the gap. The CDR3 region has the DNA TGCAGCGTTGTAAACACAGTCGGGCAGCCCCAGCATTTT. Amino acids: CSVVNTVGQPQHF.

This chain uses TRBV18 with TRBJ1-1; the match to TRBD1 covers 8 bases. CDR3 length equals 16 residues. Germline V CDR1 and CDR2: KGHSH, LQKENI. J was trimmed by 1 base and V by 2 bases; bases with no gene match: 6. CDR3 loop: CASSPSTGGTNTEAFF. The CDR3 coding sequence is TGTGCCAGCTCACCATCCACAGGGGGGACGAACACTGAAGCTTTCTTT.

The V gene is TRBV27, the J gene TRBJ1-1; no clear D. Germline CDR1 MNHEY, CDR2 SMNVEV (reference sequence). The CDR3 loop spans 14 amino acids. V lost 2 bases, J lost 4 bases, and 11 bases lay in between. The CDR3 DNA reads TGTGCCAGCAGTTTAAACGTGGGAAGCACTGAAGCTTTCTTT. Protein product: CASSLNVGSTEAFF.

This clone has only a few counts. This chain links TRBV30 with TRBJ2-5, with D unclear. V was shortened by 0 bases and J by 4 bases, with 9 bases between the two germline ends. From germline, CDR1 is GTSNPN and CDR2 SVGIG (reference sequence). The CDR3 length is 13 residues. The CDR3 spells CAWSVGLSETQYF. DNA of the CDR3: TGTGCCTGGAGTGTCGGGTTGTCAGAGACCCAGTACTTC.

The genes are TRBV7-2 and TRBJ2-5; 8 nucleotides agree with TRBD2. Germline lookup yields CDR1 SGHTA and CDR2 FQGNSA. The length of the CDR3 is 16 residues. After removal of 0 bases from V and 7 bases from J, the junction contained 10 bases not matched to a gene. Here the CDR3 reads CASSLAAGGALGTQYF. CDR3 sequence (DNA): TGTGCCAGCAGCTTAGCTGCGGGGGGTGCCCTTGGGACCCAGTACTTC. Variable domain in full (rest from reference TRBV7-2 and TRBJ2-5): GAGVSQSPSNKVTEKGKDVELRCDPISGHTALYWYRQSLGQGLEFLIYFQGNSAPDKSGLPSDRFSAERTGGSVSTLTIQRTQQEDSAVYLCASSLAAGGALGTQYFGPGTRLLVL.

CDR3 nucleotide sequence: TGCAGTGCTTATTCTAGCGTTGAGCAGTTCTTC. It encodes CSAYSSVEQFF. The rearrangement links TRBV20-1 to TRBJ2-1; D possibly corresponds to TRBD2 (6 bases). This CDR3 contains 11 residues. Trimming cost V 5 bases and J 9 bases, with 11 bases left between them. Germline CDR1 DFQATT, CDR2 SNEGSKA (reference sequence).

V usage is TRBV29-1 and J usage is TRBJ2-4; D might be TRBD1 or TRBD2, each matching 5 bases. The V end was cut by 6 bases, the J end by 0 bases, with 12 bases between. The CDR3 extends over 14 amino acids. In germline, CDR1 is SQVTM, CDR2 ANQGSEA. CDR3: CSVGRILAKNIQYF. CDR3 nucleotide sequence: TGCAGCGTGGGACGGATACTAGCCAAAAACATTCAGTACTTC.

The chain couples TRBV5-1 to TRBJ1-6; TRBD1 is a possible D gene (6 bases). V was shortened by 5 bases and J by 10 bases, with 22 bases between the two germline ends. The CDR3 consists of 16 residues. Germline CDR1 and CDR2: SGHRS and YFSETQ. The CDR3 here is CASSASRGQGESPLHF. CDR3 nucleotide sequence: TGCGCCAGCAGTGCATCCCGGGGGCAAGGTGAATCACCCCTCCACTTT.

Regarding this clone: Other DNA sequences in the same sample also yield this CDR3. The genes are TRBV18 and TRBJ2-7, with 10 bases matching TRBD1. Germline values: CDR1 KGHSH, CDR2 LQKENI. The CDR3 extends over 15 amino acids. With V trimmed by 0 bases and J by 3 bases, 2 bases remained unmatched. CDR3 in DNA: TGTGCCAGCTCACCACCGCGGACAGGGGGCTACGAGCAGTACTTC. Protein product: CASSPPRTGGYEQYF. Using reference TRBV18 and TRBJ2-7 for the parts outside the CDR3, the full variable domain is NAGVMQNPRHLVRRRGQEARLRCSPMKGHSHVYWYRQLPEEGLKFMVYLQKENIIDESGMPKERFSAEFPKEGPSILRIQQVVRGDSAAYFCASSPPRTGGYEQYFGPGTRLTVT.

The gene calls are TRBV29-1 and TRBJ2-7, with D possibly TRBD2 on 6 matching bases. With 7 bases removed from V and 2 bases from J, the gap between germline ends came to 15 bases. The CDR3 is made up of 13 amino acids. Germline CDR1 and CDR2: SQVTM and ANQGSEA. The DNA for the CDR3 is TGCAGCGGAGTGGGGTCGGGGGCCTACGAGCAGTACTTC. Protein sequence: CSGVGSGAYEQYF.

This clone has more than one count but fewer than ten. The V gene is TRBV29-1, the J gene TRBJ2-3; 14 nucleotides match TRBD2. Germline CDR1 reads SQVTM; CDR2 reads ANQGSEA. Germline trimming cut 6 bases from V and 2 bases from J; bases unmatched to any gene: 7. The CDR3 is made up of 16 amino acids. The CDR3 is CSVVGTSGGTTDTQYF. As DNA, the CDR3 is TGCAGCGTAGTCGGGACTAGCGGGGGAACCACAGATACGCAGTATTTT.

The chain links TRBV4-1 to TRBJ1-2; 7 nucleotides agree with TRBD1. The CDR3 has 13 amino acids. Germline values: CDR1 MGHRA, CDR2 YSYEKL. V lost 3 bases to trimming and J lost 6 bases; unmatched junction nucleotides: 4. CDR3 sequence reads: CASSHPGGNGYTF. The CDR3 DNA is TGCGCCAGCAGCCACCCAGGGGGGAATGGCTACACCTTC.

The CDR3 reads CASSVGQGAQYF. The CDR3 DNA is TGTGCCAGCAGCGTCGGACAGGGTGCGCAGTATTTT. This sequence joins TRBV9 and TRBJ2-3; 8 positions agree with TRBD1. The J segment lost 10 bases and the V segment lost 2 bases, leaving 3 bases of the junction unmatched. There are 12 residues in the CDR3. In germline, CDR1 is SGDLS, CDR2 YYNGEE.